This TCR beta chain is from a study of cytomegalovirus exposure and HLA in healthy donors. Study-wide results and limits: Solely CMV serostatus was available to characterize immune exposure. Sequencing likely caused a cluster of highly shared sequence variants. In vitro checks showed that three CMV-associated chains really do target CMV antigens.

Concerning this clone itself: Its antigen is undetermined.

The study ran its PCR with 60 Vbeta and 13 Jbeta primers. Generated by immunoSEQ multiplex PCR, the TCRdb table keeps only in-frame clones and is missing some. In the table there are hundreds of thousands of clones, roughly 90% of which are singletons. V lost 4 bases and J lost 1, with 8 bases in between. The CDR3 sequence is 13 residues long. Germline V gene lookup returns CDR1 SGHRS and CDR2 YFSETQ. This sequence was found in a woman between 18 and 30 years old in good health and CMV-seronegative. This chain uses TRBV5-1 with TRBJ1-1; D possibly corresponds to TRBD1 (5 bases). The sequencing input was PBMCs. In nucleotides, the CDR3 is TGCGCCAGCAGCCGGGACTCGAACACTGAAGCTTTCTTT. This codes for CASSRDSNTEAFF.